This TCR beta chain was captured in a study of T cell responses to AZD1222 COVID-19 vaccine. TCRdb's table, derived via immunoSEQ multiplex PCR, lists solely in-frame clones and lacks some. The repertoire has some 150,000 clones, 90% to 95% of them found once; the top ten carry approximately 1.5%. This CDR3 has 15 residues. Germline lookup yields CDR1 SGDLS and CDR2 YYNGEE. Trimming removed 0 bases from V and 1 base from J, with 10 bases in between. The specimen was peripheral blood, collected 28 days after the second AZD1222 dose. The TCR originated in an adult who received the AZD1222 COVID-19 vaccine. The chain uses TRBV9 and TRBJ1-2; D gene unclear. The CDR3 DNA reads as TGTGCCAGCAGCGTAGATTATACTTTTAACTATGGCTACACCTTC. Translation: CASSVDYTFNYGYTF.